This TCR beta chain came from a study of CD8 T cells in Susac syndrome. The V end was cut by 0 bases, the J end by 6 bases, with 8 bases between. The CDR3 sequence is 14 residues long. Per the germline V gene, CDR1 is LNHNV and CDR2 is YYDKDF (reference sequence). After extraction with the RNeasy kit, roughly 0.45 to 1 ug of the RNA was reverse transcribed using random hexamers. TCRdb used MiXCR to reprocess the immunoSEQ multiplex PCR reads, holding one entry per CDR3 protein. Among around 160,000 distinct CDR3 sequences listed, roughly 95% were seen once. This TCR came from a human donor with multiple sclerosis. The chain uses TRBV15 and TRBJ1-4; no clear D. Sequencing was performed on CD4+ T cells from PBMCs. The CDR3 spells CATSRDLGDEKLFF. Written as DNA, the CDR3 is TGTGCCACCAGCAGAGATTTGGGAGATGAAAAACTGTTTTTT.